Described below is a single T cell receptor (beta chain) sequence and its context. The sample comes from a study of shared T cell receptors in the human thymus. TCRdb keeps only in-frame clones here, not all; method: immunoSEQ multiplex PCR. There are about 730,000 clones in the sample; approximately 85% occur only once, and over 0.008% lies in the top ten. CDR3 length: 17 residues. The V gene's germline CDR1 is LNHDA and CDR2 SQIVND (reference sequence). V was pared by 2 bases and J by 0 bases, with 14 bases between. The data also belong to a second study, concerning human thymus T cells. From that paper: Those donating were healthy Finnish infants in corrective surgery for congenital heart defects. Thymus was obtained from resections taken during corrective heart surgery.

The sequence was collected from a girl in the first two years of life with a congenital heart defect. The sample taken for sequencing was thymocytes. This rearrangement joins TRBV19 to TRBJ1-5; D is unresolved. The CDR3 nucleotides read TGTGCCAGTAGTATAAGGTGGGCTCGGGGTAGCAATCAGCCCCAGCATTTT. The encoded protein is CASSIRWARGSNQPQHF. Looking up the rest from reference TRBV19 and TRBJ1-5 gives the full variable domain: DGGITQSPKYLFRKEGQNVTLSCEQNLNHDAMYWYRQDPGQGLRLIYYSQIVNDFQKGDIAEGYSVSREKKESFPLTVTSAQKNPTAFYLCASSIRWARGSNQPQHFGDGTRLSIL.